Following are 19 T cell receptor beta chains from one sample sequenced in a study of CD8 T cells in ankylosing spondylitis. TCRdb fed the 5' RACE reads into MiXCR, producing one record per CDR3 protein. The sample lists around 230,000 distinct CDR3 sequences, roughly 8.2% occurring once. Sequencing used blood, either unsorted or a sorted T cell fraction (not recorded which). Source of these receptors: a female donor with ankylosing spondylitis or in good health (not recorded which).

This clonotype was seen many times. This chain connects TRBV20-1 to TRBJ2-7, with 7 bases lining up with TRBD2. Germline V CDR1 and CDR2: DFQATT, SNEGSKA (reference sequence). The CDR3 runs to 13 residues. The V gene end was trimmed by 5 bases and the J gene end by 3 bases; junction bases not matched to a gene: 7. The CDR3 DNA reads TGCAGTGCTCCGGGGGGTAGTAGCTACGAGCAGTACTTC. Residues: CSAPGGSSYEQYF.

The rearrangement links TRBV2 to TRBJ2-5; 8 positions match TRBD2. Germline-derived CDR1 and CDR2 are SNHLY and FYNNEI. The V segment lost 10 bases and the J segment 5 bases; nucleotides outside the gene matches: 9. This CDR3 comprises 13 residues. The CDR3 sequence: CATKKREIETQYF. CDR3 bases: TGTGCCACCAAGAAGCGGGAGATCGAGACCCAGTACTTC.

This clonotype was found many times. CDR3 loop: CASSPTGPDRVLTHNEQFF. The DNA of the CDR3 is TGTGCCAGCAGCCCTACCGGGCCGGACAGGGTTTTGACCCACAATGAGCAGTTCTTC. The gene calls are TRBV6-2 or TRBV6-3 and TRBJ2-1; 8 positions agree with TRBD1. CDR1 MNHEY and CDR2 SVGEGT come from the germline V gene. The CDR3 is 19 residues long. J gave up 5 bases and V 6 bases, and 21 bases lay outside the gene matches.

This clonotype was detected many times. The J gene is TRBJ1-6, the V gene TRBV9; possibly TRBD1 for D (6 bases). The V and J ends lost 2 bases and 7 bases respectively, with 13 bases between them. The germline V gene has CDR1 SGDLS and CDR2 YYNGEE. The length of the CDR3 is 15 residues. CDR3 amino acids: CASSVRDRQNSPLHF. In nucleotides, the CDR3 is TGTGCCAGCAGCGTCCGTGACAGGCAAAATTCACCCCTCCACTTT. The variable domain in full, completed from reference TRBV9 and TRBJ1-6, reads DSGVTQTPKHLITATGQRVTLRCSPRSGDLSVYWYQQSLDQGLQFLIQYYNGEERAKGNILERFSAQQFPDLHSELNLSSLELGDSALYFCASSVRDRQNSPLHFGNGTRLTVT.

This clonotype was picked up many times. V gene TRBV12-3 or TRBV12-4 combines with J gene TRBJ1-2; D call uncertain. V was trimmed by 2 bases and J by 3 bases, leaving 10 bases between them. This CDR3 has 14 amino acids. The CDR3 loop is CASSLMRKDYGYTF. CDR3 in DNA: TGTGCCAGCAGTTTAATGAGGAAGGACTATGGCTACACCTTC.

This clonotype has at least ten counts. The chain joins TRBV7-9 to TRBJ2-1; 7 bases align to TRBD2. Germline V CDR1 and CDR2: SEHNR, FQNEAQ (reference sequence). With V trimmed by 3 bases and J by 4 bases, 6 bases remained unmatched. The CDR3 sequence is 15 residues long. The CDR3 coding sequence is TGTGCCAGCAGCTTGGAGACTAGCAGATACAATGAGCAGTTCTTC. Translation gives CASSLETSRYNEQFF.

This clonotype was seen only a few times. The chain is built from TRBV5-1 and TRBJ1-2, with TRBD1 identical over 10 bases. Germline CDR1 reads SGHRS; CDR2 reads YFSETQ. CDR3 length: 14 amino acids. After removal of 7 bases from V and 7 bases from J, the junction contained 10 bases not matched to a gene. As DNA, the CDR3 is TGCGCCAGCCGGGGGACAGGGGTGAGAAGTGGCTACACCTTC. This codes for CASRGTGVRSGYTF. The full variable domain, with the rest looked up from reference TRBV5-1 and TRBJ1-2, is KAGVTQTPRYLIKTRGQQVTLSCSPISGHRSVSWYQQTPGQGLQFLFEYFSETQRNKGNFPGRFSGRQFSNSRSEMNVSTLELGDSALYLCASRGTGVRSGYTFGSGTRLTVV.

This clonotype was seen repeatedly, ten times or more. This chain connects TRBV6-6 to TRBJ1-2, with a possible D match to TRBD1 (6 bases). The germline V gene has CDR1 MNHNY and CDR2 SVGAGI (reference sequence). The CDR3 consists of 13 residues. With 6 bases removed from V and 4 bases from J, the gap between germline ends came to 12 bases. The CDR3 protein is CASRTGQSYGYTF. In DNA, the CDR3 is TGTGCCAGCAGGACCGGACAGTCCTATGGCTACACCTTC.

This clonotype was observed at least ten times. The gene calls are TRBV10-3 and TRBJ2-1; no definite D call. Germline assignment: CDR1 ENHRY and CDR2 SYGVKD. The CDR3 is made up of 12 amino acids. Trimming stripped 10 bases from V and 4 bases from J, with 11 bases between. CDR3 in amino acids: CATANPYNEQFF. In DNA form, the CDR3 reads TGTGCCACCGCTAATCCTTACAATGAGCAGTTCTTC.

This clonotype was picked up many times. The chain joins TRBV5-1 to TRBJ2-1, with 12 bases aligning to TRBD2. CDR1 and CDR2 (germline): SGHRS, YFSETQ. The J segment lost 7 bases and the V segment lost 0 bases, leaving 11 bases of the junction unmatched. The length of the CDR3 is 18 residues. CDR3 in amino acids: CASSLVLAGGPLGNEQFF. In DNA form, the CDR3 reads TGCGCCAGCAGCTTGGTCCTAGCGGGAGGGCCCCTTGGTAATGAGCAGTTCTTC.

This clonotype showed up many times. V and J are TRBV12-3 or TRBV12-4 and TRBJ2-3; 7 bases are shared with TRBD1. The junction had 6 bases not matched to a gene; V was cut back by 6 bases and J by 6 bases. This CDR3 region has 13 residues. CDR3 protein: CASSPGRGDTQYF. The CDR3 DNA reads as TGTGCCAGCAGCCCGGGCAGGGGGGATACGCAGTATTTT.

A few counts support this clonotype. The chain combines TRBV12-3 or TRBV12-4 with TRBJ2-7, with a possible D match to TRBD2 (5 bases). The ends were cut back, 7 bases at V and 0 bases at J, with 16 bases in the middle. The CDR3 length is 15 residues. As DNA, the CDR3 is TGTGCCAGCACCCAGTCGGCGGAGGCCTCCTACGAGCAGTACTTC. Its protein product is CASTQSAEASYEQYF.

This clonotype appeared a single time. With a much larger clone just one base away, this may be a read error. The CDR3 reads CVSSPSGGSSYNEQFF. The CDR3 DNA is TGTGTCAGCAGCCCCTCCGGGGGGAGCTCCTACAATGAGCAGTTCTTC. This chain connects TRBV11-2 to TRBJ2-1; TRBD2 matches 7 bases. Germline V lookup: CDR1 SGHAT, CDR2 FQNNGV. CDR3 length: 16 residues.

In this sample, this clonotype turned up many times. The chain employs TRBV9 and TRBJ2-1; D is possibly TRBD2 (6 bases). From germline, CDR1 is SGDLS and CDR2 YYNGEE. V was pared by 6 bases and J by 2 bases, with 15 bases between. The length of the CDR3 is 15 residues. The CDR3 sequence is CASTSSGTPYNEQFF. In nucleotides, the CDR3 is TGTGCCAGCACCTCGTCCGGGACTCCCTACAATGAGCAGTTCTTC.

This clonotype appeared a few times. This chain joins TRBV3-1 and TRBJ2-3, with 8 positions matching TRBD2. The CDR3 sequence is 17 residues long. From germline, CDR1 is LGHDT and CDR2 YNNKEL (reference sequence). The V and J ends lost 1 base and 5 bases, in that order; junction bases with no gene match: 11. CDR3 bases: TGTGCCAGCAGCCAAGGCCCCCAGCGGGAGTGGGTAGATACGCAGTATTTT. The encoded protein is CASSQGPQREWVDTQYF.

This clonotype was seen only a few times. The chain combines TRBV7-9 with TRBJ1-5; no clear D gene. Deletions cut 5 bases from V and 3 bases from J, with 5 bases between. Germline V CDR1 and CDR2: SEHNR, FQNEAQ (reference sequence). The CDR3 sequence is 12 residues long. CDR3 loop: CASSAPNQPQHF. DNA for the CDR3: TGTGCCAGCAGCGCTCCCAATCAGCCCCAGCATTTT.

A few counts support this clonotype. This chain connects TRBV27 to TRBJ2-1; 8 positions agree with TRBD2. V lost 0 bases and J lost 8; bases outside the gene matches: 9. The V gene's germline CDR1 is MNHEY and CDR2 SMNVEV (reference sequence). The CDR3 is 16 residues long. The CDR3 is CASSLSSGLALHEQFF. The CDR3 region has the DNA TGTGCCAGCAGTTTATCGTCAGGACTAGCCCTCCATGAGCAGTTCTTC.

This clonotype was observed many times. The chain uses TRBV29-1 and TRBJ2-7, with 8 positions matching TRBD2. The CDR3 covers 13 residues. The J segment lost 3 bases and the V segment lost 4 bases, leaving 5 bases of the junction unmatched. Germline CDR1 reads SQVTM; CDR2 reads ANQGSEA. The CDR3 DNA is TGCAGCGTTGTTGGACTAGCAAACTACGAGCAGTACTTC. Encoded protein: CSVVGLANYEQYF.

The sample holds a few counts of this clonotype. The chain recombines TRBV7-9 with TRBJ2-1, with D perhaps TRBD2 (6 bases). Trimming cost V 1 base and J 10 bases, with 14 bases left between them. The CDR3 has 14 residues. Germline CDR1 SEHNR, CDR2 FQNEAQ (reference sequence). The chain's CDR3 is CASSLDASSVEQFF. The CDR3 DNA reads as TGTGCCAGCAGCTTAGACGCGTCTAGCGTGGAGCAGTTCTTC.